This T cell receptor (beta chain) derives from a study of T cells in Graves' hyperthyroidism and ophthalmopathy. This clonotype was seen many times. Its antigen remains unidentified. Investigators excluded patients with uncontrolled infection, other autoimmune disease, pregnancy or lactation. Amplified TCR beta CDR3 regions derived from RNA transcripts. With the HTBI primer set, the TCR CDR3 went through a first round of RT-PCR. TCRdb used MiXCR to reprocess the multiplex PCR reads, holding one entry per CDR3 protein. The sample includes more than 550,000 distinct CDR3 sequences, less than 45% of them seen just once. Overall study results and limits: Stable hyperthyroidism was separated from ophthalmopathy by a model based on 13 V-J features. In the blood, most expanded thyroid clonotypes above 0.001 appeared as well. The model foresaw ophthalmopathy a median around seven months prior to onset.

The V gene's germline CDR1 is LNHNV and CDR2 YYDKDF (reference sequence). The CDR3 contains 15 residues. Trimming took 9 bases from V and 10 from J; bases not matched to a gene: 13. This TCR was sampled from an adult man with Graves' disease, either hyperthyroidism or ophthalmopathy (not recorded which). J is TRBJ1-6 and V is TRBV15; 9 nucleotides line up with TRBD1. The sequenced sample was peripheral blood or thyroid tissue (not recorded which). The DNA of the CDR3 is TGTGCCACGGAGGAGGGGGGACAGGGAAACTCACCCCTCCACTTT. Its protein product is CATEEGGQGNSPLHF.